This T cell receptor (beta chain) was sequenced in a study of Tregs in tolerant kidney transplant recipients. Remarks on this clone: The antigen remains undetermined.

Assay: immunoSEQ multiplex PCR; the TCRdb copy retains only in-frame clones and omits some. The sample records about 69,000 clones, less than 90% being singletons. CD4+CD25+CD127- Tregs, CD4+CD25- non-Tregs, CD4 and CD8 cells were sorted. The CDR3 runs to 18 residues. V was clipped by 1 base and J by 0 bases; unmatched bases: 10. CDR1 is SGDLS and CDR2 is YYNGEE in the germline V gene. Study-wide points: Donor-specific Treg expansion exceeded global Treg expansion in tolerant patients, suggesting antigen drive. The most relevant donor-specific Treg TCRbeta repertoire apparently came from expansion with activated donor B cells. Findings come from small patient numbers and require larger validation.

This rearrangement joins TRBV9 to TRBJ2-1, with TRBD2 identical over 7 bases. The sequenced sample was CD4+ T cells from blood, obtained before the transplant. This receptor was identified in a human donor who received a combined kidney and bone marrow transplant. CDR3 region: CASSVSVSGPSSYNEQFF. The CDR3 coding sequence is TGTGCCAGCAGCGTATCAGTTAGCGGGCCGAGCTCCTACAATGAGCAGTTCTTC. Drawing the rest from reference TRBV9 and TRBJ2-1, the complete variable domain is DSGVTQTPKHLITATGQRVTLRCSPRSGDLSVYWYQQSLDQGLQFLIQYYNGEERAKGNILERFSAQQFPDLHSELNLSSLELGDSALYFCASSVSVSGPSSYNEQFFGPGTRLTVL.